This section outlines one T cell receptor beta chain sequence together with its context. The antigen is undetermined. The data were produced by immunoSEQ multiplex PCR, yet TCRdb's version contains in-frame clones alone and is incomplete. The sample has over 70,000 clones; approximately 90% are singletons. With baseline, cycle 4 day 1, and cycle 7 day 1 as timepoints, blood was sampled. This specimen comes from a study of OX40 agonist ivuxolimab in advanced cancers. In the study overall: Cohort: more than 75% men, mean age about 60, aged about 23 to 79. It was permissible to have had prior anti-PD-1, anti-PD-L1 or anti-CTLA-4 therapy, and 40% had some.

Study-level findings and limits: Clonal expansion among partial responders at 0.1-3.0 mg/kg ranked near the lowest.

Specimen: CD4+ or CD8+ T cells sorted from blood, collected in a trial of the OX40 agonist ivuxolimab. The TCR was taken from an adult with an advanced solid tumor such as melanoma, head and neck, liver or kidney cancer.

CDR3 in amino acids: CASSKSHGTSAGNEQFF. Here the CDR3 DNA reads TGTGCCAGCAGCAAGTCGCACGGGACTAGTGCTGGCAATGAGCAGTTCTTC. The rearrangement links TRBV7-7 to TRBJ2-1; 8 bases line up with TRBD2. CDR1 and CDR2 from the germline V gene are SSHAT and FNYEAQ (reference sequence). The CDR3 is 17 residues long. V lost 5 bases and J lost 6; bases outside the gene matches: 15.